This paragraph reports one TCR beta chain. This entry comes from a study of control samples from healthy donors and cancer patients. Profiled with immunoSEQ multiplex PCR; TCRdb holds only in-frame clones, not every one. There are roughly 55,000 clones in the sample; around 90% occur only once, and roughly 1.6% lies in the top ten. Germline assignment: CDR1 LGHNA and CDR2 YNFKEQ. V gave up 4 bases and J gave up 7 bases; unmatched junction bases: 10. This CDR3 is 16 amino acids long. The sequenced material came from PBMCs. This TCR was sampled from a man aged 40-50 years with colorectal cancer. This chain connects TRBV4-2 to TRBJ2-2; 9 nucleotides line up with TRBD2. CDR3 sequence reads: CASSPTGTSFIGELFF. The CDR3 nucleotides read TGTGCCAGCAGCCCTACCGGGACTAGCTTTATCGGGGAGCTGTTTTTT.